This entry is about one T cell receptor (beta chain). Data came from immunoSEQ multiplex PCR; TCRdb stores just in-frame clones and leaves some out. The sample lists about 98,000 clones; 75% to 95% were seen once. This sample was taken from a study of blood T cell repertoires in COVID-19. About the study: There were acute and convalescent COVID-19 samples, and they came from the United States, Italy and Spain.

Trimming cost V 1 base and J 8 bases, with 11 bases left between them. The CDR3 totals 13 residues. The sequencing input was peripheral blood. The V call is TRBV12-3 or TRBV12-4, the J call TRBJ1-2, with D possibly TRBD1 on 5 matching bases. The receptor comes from a man aged 18 to 29 with acute or convalescent COVID-19. CDR3 coding DNA: TGTGCCAGCAGTTTAGGGCAGGGTGTAGGCTACACCTTC. As protein: CASSLGQGVGYTF.